The present TCR beta chain was sequenced within a study of beta chain features in type 1 diabetes (dated by TCRdb to between 2018 and 2020). As for the study more broadly: Patients and healthy donors did not differ in mean age, gender distribution, total cell number or subset yield. A total of about 110 million sorted cells were examined across all samples, and the number of cells per subset was strongly correlated with RNA yield. The study compared TCRB repertoires of sorted circulating CD4+ T cell subsets between recently diagnosed type 1 diabetes patients and matched healthy donors. Naive and central memory subsets were obtained from all 30 or so donors, but regulatory and stem cell-like memory subsets were isolated from only 8 patients and 8 healthy donors.

All of the isolated RNA was reverse transcribed with the High Capacity cDNA Reverse Transcription Kit, so expressed TCRB transcripts were sequenced. Deep immunoSEQ sequencing was performed on naive, central memory and regulatory T cell samples, with an average of around 3.5 million total reads per sample. Sorted cells were lysed in RLT buffer, and RNA was extracted using DNase-treated RNeasy Micro or Mini kits according to cell number. To prevent cross-contamination, each cell subset was processed individually, whereas patient and healthy donor samples were processed jointly. The immunoSEQ multiplex PCR was used to amplify TCRB sequences from cDNA, generating 87-bp fragments that spanned the CDR3 region. Amplicons were sequenced on the Illumina HiSeq platform. On the study's bioinformatics: Synthetic template baselines were used to correct PCR bias computationally, reads within Hamming distance 2 were collapsed, and singletons that could not be merged were discarded. Reads were aligned against IMGT so that V, D and J genes, CDR3 length and insertions or deletions at six rearrangement sites could be assigned. Within each subset, clonotype counts were normalized to sorted cell number, and only after that were true diversity and Gini coefficients computed with the tcR R package. Repertoire sharing was quantified using the overlap coefficient calculated on TCRB nucleotide sequences. Out-of-frame TCRB sequences from naive cells were analyzed to stand in for the pre-selection repertoire. Entries here come from immuneACCESS through TCRdb and include only in-frame sequences with V and J called. Some clones fail to appear in such tables; in the studies checked, an unresolved V gene covers under half of the shortfall, and the cause of the remainder is unknown. V and J calls plus clone size are reproduced from that table; the DNA served to infer D and trimming. The sample table lists 350,000 to 400,000 clones, roughly 12% of them with a count of one. Clones ranked in the top ten supply around 0.01% of the sample.

Of note for this clone: It lacks a known antigen. No much larger clone is present one base from it, and per-base qualities are unavailable.

The germline V gene sets CDR1 to MGHRA and CDR2 to YSYEKL. V is shortened by 2 bases, J by 4 bases, and the region joining them spans 14 bases. The CDR3 holds 15 amino acids from the cysteine to the phenylalanine. The entry retains the CDR3 DNA only, 45 bases that are in frame from base 1. Study-level results and caveats: Type 1 diabetes patients showed a moderate but significant shortening of TCRB CDR3 length in all four CD4+ subsets. Because cDNA rather than genomic DNA was sequenced, highly expressing activated cells could have been over-represented, although no difference in activation and CD3 levels was found between groups. Naive, central memory and regulatory TCRB repertoires appeared more similar among patients than among healthy donors. Fewer insertions and more nucleotide deletions at VDJ recombination sites were observed in patients with type 1 diabetes, implying thymic rearrangement abnormalities. PCR may preferentially amplify shorter templates, but because patient and control samples were amplified and corrected together, any resulting skew would affect both groups equally. Because small numbers of individuals were included in the HLA sub-analyses, any influence of HLA type on TCRB rearrangement was left unresolved.

A single peripheral blood draw of around 120 mL on average was collected from each donor into heparinised tubes. Using a panel that included CD45RO, CCR7, CD25, CD127, CD95 and CD27, naive, central memory, regulatory and stem cell-like memory CD4+ T cells were sorted on a BD FACSAria II. Every sorted population had a purity above 95%. PBMCs were isolated immediately by Lymphoprep density gradient centrifugation and stained directly without culture. To minimize batch effects, samples were stained and sorted in pairs, one healthy donor with one patient per experiment. The clonotype was recovered from a woman in her late teens or twenties with type 1 diabetes. The sequenced sample was naive CD4+ T cells from blood. The cell subset or site label corresponds to: true naive CD4+ T cells. Recombination connected TRBV4-1 to TRBJ1-2; a tentative D call is TRBD1 (5 bases match). The nucleotide sequence reads TGCGCCAGCAGCCAAACTATACAGGATTTCTATGGCTACACCTTC. Its protein is CASSQTIQDFYGYTF.